Below are 24 T cell receptor beta chains sequenced from a single sample in a study of T-cell memory formation after mild COVID-19. From the 5' RACE reads, TCRdb called clonotypes with MiXCR, one entry per CDR3 protein. This table has under 300,000 distinct CDR3 sequences, approximately 9% appearing once. The sequencing input was PBMCs or a T cell subset sorted from them (not recorded which). The source of these receptors is a man between 18 and 29 years old who had mild COVID-19 (a few samples of this study predate the infection). Cell type and time point are not known.

The chain links TRBV5-1 to TRBJ2-7; TRBD1 agrees at 10 bases. The V segment lost 4 bases and the J segment 3 bases; nucleotides outside the gene matches: 7. Germline V gene lookup returns CDR1 SGHRS and CDR2 YFSETQ. The CDR3 has 15 amino acids. The CDR3 loop reads CASSQSDRGLYEQYF. The CDR3 nucleotides read TGCGCCAGCAGCCAGTCCGACAGGGGGCTCTACGAGCAGTACTTC.

This clonotype came up many times. The chain has TRBV20-1 and TRBJ1-2; D remains unclear. V was pared by 0 bases and J by 7 bases, with 9 bases between. CDR3 length: 12 amino acids. Per the germline V gene, CDR1 is DFQATT and CDR2 is SNEGSKA (reference sequence). The CDR3 loop reads CSARDEPGGYTF. The CDR3 DNA reads TGCAGTGCTAGAGATGAACCCGGTGGCTACACCTTC.

This rearrangement joins TRBV7-2 to TRBJ2-3; no firm D call. Trimming removed 3 bases from V and 12 bases from J, with 13 bases in between. The CDR3 length is 12 residues. From germline, CDR1 is SGHTA and CDR2 FQGNSA. CDR3 coding DNA: TGTGCCAGCAGCTTTGACTCGACATCTCAGTATTTT. As protein: CASSFDSTSQYF. The variable domain in full, with the rest retrieved from reference TRBV7-2 and TRBJ2-3, is GAGVSQSPSNKVTEKGKDVELRCDPISGHTALYWYRQSLGQGLEFLIYFQGNSAPDKSGLPSDRFSAERTGGSVSTLTIQRTQQEDSAVYLCASSFDSTSQYFGPGTRLTVL.

This clonotype has just a few counts. This chain links TRBV30 with TRBJ1-5; D call uncertain. The germline CDR1 and CDR2 sequences are GTSNPN and SVGIG (reference sequence). The CDR3 runs 13 residues. The V end lost 2 bases, the J end lost 7 bases, and 12 bases lay between the germline ends. The CDR3 reads CAWSKGLGQPQHF. Written as DNA, the CDR3 is TGTGCCTGGAGTAAAGGGTTGGGGCAGCCCCAGCATTTT.

The CDR3 sequence: CASNREGANQPQHF. The CDR3 DNA is TGTGCCAGCAACCGTGAGGGGGCGAATCAGCCCCAGCATTTT. The chain has TRBV2 and TRBJ1-5; 7 nucleotides agree with TRBD1. Germline CDR1 and CDR2: SNHLY and FYNNEI. This CDR3 contains 14 residues. The ends lost 7 bases at V and 4 bases at J; junction bases unmatched: 7.

The chain links TRBV5-1 to TRBJ2-5; 11 bases line up with TRBD2. V dropped 2 bases and J dropped 3; count of bases not matched to a gene: 0. In germline, CDR1 is SGHRS, CDR2 YFSETQ. The CDR3 length is 14 residues. The DNA for the CDR3 is TGCGCCAGCAGCTTACTAGCGGGAGAAGAGACCCAGTACTTC. It codes for CASSLLAGEETQYF. Filled out from reference TRBV5-1 and TRBJ2-5, the complete variable domain reads KAGVTQTPRYLIKTRGQQVTLSCSPISGHRSVSWYQQTPGQGLQFLFEYFSETQRNKGNFPGRFSGRQFSNSRSEMNVSTLELGDSALYLCASSLLAGEETQYFGPGTRLLVL.

The chain is built from TRBV20-1 and TRBJ2-1; 8 bases align to TRBD2. J gave up 3 bases and V 1 base, and 14 bases lay outside the gene matches. The CDR3 sequence is 18 residues long. Germline CDR1 is DFQATT and CDR2 is SNEGSKA (reference sequence). The CDR3 DNA follows: TGCAGTGCTAGAGCCCGGGGGGGCACCGACATCAGCTACAATGAGCAGTTCTTC. It codes for CSARARGGTDISYNEQFF.

This clonotype occurred a few times. The V and J genes are TRBV5-3 and TRBJ1-1, with no clear D. TRBV5-3 falls under the ORF class, with uncertain function. V dropped 4 bases and J dropped 0 bases, with 7 bases sitting between them. This CDR3 is built from 13 residues. DNA of the CDR3: TGTGCCAGAAGCCCCGAACTGAACACTGAAGCTTTCTTT. Protein sequence: CARSPELNTEAFF.

The rearrangement uses TRBV6-1 and TRBJ2-7, with 7 bases aligning to TRBD2. CDR1 and CDR2 (germline): MNHNS, SASEGT. With V trimmed by 6 bases and J by 7 bases, 9 bases remained unmatched. There are 13 residues in the CDR3. The CDR3 reads CASRIAGPSEQYF. CDR3 nucleotides: TGTGCCAGCAGAATAGCGGGCCCTTCGGAGCAGTACTTC.

The rearrangement uses TRBV5-6 and TRBJ1-2; tentative D call: TRBD1 (5 bases). The CDR3 loop spans 13 amino acids. Germline CDR1 and CDR2: SGHDT and YYEEEE. V lost 0 bases and J lost 4, with 7 bases in between. CDR3 in amino acids: CASSLGGIYGYTF. The CDR3 nucleotides read TGTGCCAGCAGCTTGGGGGGCATCTATGGCTACACCTTC.

Only a few counts were recorded for this clonotype. The genes are TRBV7-2 and TRBJ1-2, with unresolved D. Trimming cost V 1 base and J 8 bases, with 11 bases left between them. Germline V lookup: CDR1 SGHTA, CDR2 FQGNSA. The CDR3 is 13 amino acids. The CDR3 DNA is TGTGCCAGCAGCTTAGGGAGCTCTTTGGGCTACACCTTC. This sequence encodes CASSLGSSLGYTF.

This chain connects TRBV10-3 to TRBJ2-7; D not resolved. The V end lost 4 bases, the J end lost 6 bases, and 7 bases lay between the germline ends. Germline CDR1 ENHRY, CDR2 SYGVKD. This CDR3 region has 11 residues. The CDR3 DNA follows: TGTGCCATCAGTGGGGTGGGCGAGCAGTACTTC. Translated: CAISGVGEQYF.

This chain joins TRBV5-1 and TRBJ1-1, with D unclear. The length of the CDR3 is 18 residues. V shed 0 bases and J shed 6 bases, with 24 bases lying between them. CDR1 and CDR2 (germline): SGHRS, YFSETQ. The CDR3 loop reads CASSLAEERNGPAAEAFF. CDR3 DNA sequence: TGCGCCAGCAGCTTGGCCGAGGAGAGGAATGGACCCGCTGCTGAAGCTTTCTTT.

This clonotype was detected ten times or more. The CDR3 region is CASSFSSPSYEQYF. For the CDR3, the DNA is TGCGCCAGCAGCTTTTCGTCACCCTCCTACGAGCAGTACTTC. The V call is TRBV5-1, the J call TRBJ2-7; no definite D call. Germline-derived CDR1 and CDR2 are SGHRS and YFSETQ. There are 14 residues in the CDR3. V was shortened by 2 bases and J by 0 bases, with 9 bases between the two germline ends. Supplemented by reference TRBV5-1 and TRBJ2-7, the full variable domain reads KAGVTQTPRYLIKTRGQQVTLSCSPISGHRSVSWYQQTPGQGLQFLFEYFSETQRNKGNFPGRFSGRQFSNSRSEMNVSTLELGDSALYLCASSFSSPSYEQYFGPGTRLTVT.

This clonotype came up a few times. The gene calls are TRBV20-1 and TRBJ1-5; possibly TRBD1 for D (6 bases). The V gene's germline CDR1 is DFQATT and CDR2 SNEGSKA (reference sequence). CDR3 size: 15 residues. Trimming stripped 5 bases from V and 4 bases from J, with 18 bases between. For the CDR3, the DNA is TGCAGTGCTTCCCCCGGGGGCCAGGGTAATCAGCCCCAGCATTTT. Amino acids: CSASPGGQGNQPQHF.

This clonotype has just a few counts. The CDR3: CASAAGLSYEQYF. In DNA, the CDR3 is TGTGCCAGCGCGGCAGGGCTAAGCTACGAGCAGTACTTC. The rearrangement joins TRBV6-2 or TRBV6-3 to TRBJ2-7, with D possibly being TRBD1 (5 bases). The CDR3 is 13 amino acids. Trimming pared 8 bases from V and 3 bases from J, leaving 14 bases between. CDR1 and CDR2 from the germline V gene are MNHEY and SVGEGT.

The table lists this clonotype with many counts. The CDR3 reads CASSFGVGLAEAFF. Written as DNA, the CDR3 is TGTGCCAGCAGCTTCGGGGTAGGTCTGGCTGAAGCTTTCTTT. V and J are TRBV11-2 and TRBJ1-1; D not resolved. Trimming took off 3 bases at V and 6 bases at J, with 14 bases between the two ends. Germline CDR1 SGHAT, CDR2 FQNNGV. CDR3 size: 14 residues.

This chain links TRBV6-2 or TRBV6-3 with TRBJ2-2; D gene unclear. Germline-derived CDR1 and CDR2 are MNHEY and SVGEGT. There are 12 residues in the CDR3. V gave up 0 bases and J gave up 5 bases, with 1 base separating them. The CDR3 spells CASSYSTGELFF. The CDR3 DNA sequence: TGTGCCAGCAGTTACTCAACCGGGGAGCTGTTTTTT.

This clonotype was seen a few times. The CDR3 region has the DNA TGTGCCAGCAGCTTAGACCCAGGGGACGATCAGCCCCAGCATTTT. Its protein is CASSLDPGDDQPQHF. The rearrangement uses TRBV7-6 and TRBJ1-5, with D possibly TRBD1 on 6 matching bases. Germline-derived CDR1 and CDR2 are SGHVS and FNYEAQ. Trimming stripped 1 base from V and 5 bases from J, with 12 bases between. CDR3 size: 15 residues. The full variable domain, rest sourced from reference TRBV7-6 and TRBJ1-5, is GAGVSQSPRYKVTKRGQDVALRCDPISGHVSLYWYRQALGQGPEFLTYFNYEAQQDKSGLPNDRFSAERPEGSISTLTIQRTEQRDSAMYRCASSLDPGDDQPQHFGDGTRLSIL.

This chain joins TRBV11-2 and TRBJ2-6; D is tentatively TRBD1 or TRBD2 (6 bases each). The germline V gene encodes CDR1 SGHAT and CDR2 FQNNGV. V gave up 0 bases and J gave up 1 base, with 10 bases separating them. The CDR3 is 17 amino acids. CDR3 loop: CASSLDRGGSGANVLTF. CDR3 coding DNA: TGTGCCAGCAGCTTAGACAGGGGAGGATCTGGGGCCAACGTCCTGACTTTC.

This clonotype was picked up a small number of times. The rearrangement joins TRBV5-6 to TRBJ1-4; possibly TRBD1 for D (6 bases). Germline V gene data show CDR1 as SGHDT and CDR2 as YYEEEE. Trimming removed 0 bases at V and 5 bases at J, with 11 bases between. The CDR3 spans 15 residues. CDR3 loop: CASSLGITGNEKLFF. CDR3 nucleotide sequence: TGTGCCAGCAGCTTGGGGATTACAGGGAATGAAAAACTGTTTTTT. Full variable domain (rest looked up from reference TRBV5-6 and TRBJ1-4): DAGVTQSPTHLIKTRGQQVTLRCSPKSGHDTVSWYQQALGQGPQFIFQYYEEEERQRGNFPDRFSGHQFPNYSSELNVNALLLGDSALYLCASSLGITGNEKLFFGSGTQLSVL.

This clonotype has only a few counts. CDR3 in DNA: TGTGCCAGCAGCTTAGCGGGGGGCCCTAGCGAGCAGTACTTC. The encoded protein is CASSLAGGPSEQYF. V gene TRBV7-2 combines with J gene TRBJ2-7; tentatively, D is TRBD1 or TRBD2 (6 bases each). The CDR3 totals 14 residues. The V gene lost 0 bases and the J gene lost 6 bases, with 12 bases spanning the gap. Germline V gene lookup returns CDR1 SGHTA and CDR2 FQGNSA.

This clonotype has more than one count but fewer than ten. The chain recombines TRBV4-3 with TRBJ1-4; no reliable D call. This CDR3 is built from 18 residues. CDR1 is LGHNA and CDR2 is YSLEER in the germline V gene. Trimming removed 3 bases from V and 7 bases from J, with 24 bases in between. The CDR3 region has the DNA TGCGCCAGCAGCCACGCGTCCTTTCTCGCGGGTGAGGTTGAAAAACTGTTTTTT. Protein sequence: CASSHASFLAGEVEKLFF.

The sample holds a few counts of this clonotype. This chain uses TRBV7-2 with TRBJ1-4; 9 bases map to TRBD1. The CDR3 extends over 14 amino acids. CDR1 SGHTA and CDR2 FQGNSA come from the germline V gene. The trim removed 3 bases at V and 9 bases at J, leaving 5 bases unmatched. The CDR3 is CASSFDRGTKKLFF. The CDR3 nucleotides are TGTGCCAGCAGCTTCGACAGGGGGACGAAAAAACTGTTTTTT.